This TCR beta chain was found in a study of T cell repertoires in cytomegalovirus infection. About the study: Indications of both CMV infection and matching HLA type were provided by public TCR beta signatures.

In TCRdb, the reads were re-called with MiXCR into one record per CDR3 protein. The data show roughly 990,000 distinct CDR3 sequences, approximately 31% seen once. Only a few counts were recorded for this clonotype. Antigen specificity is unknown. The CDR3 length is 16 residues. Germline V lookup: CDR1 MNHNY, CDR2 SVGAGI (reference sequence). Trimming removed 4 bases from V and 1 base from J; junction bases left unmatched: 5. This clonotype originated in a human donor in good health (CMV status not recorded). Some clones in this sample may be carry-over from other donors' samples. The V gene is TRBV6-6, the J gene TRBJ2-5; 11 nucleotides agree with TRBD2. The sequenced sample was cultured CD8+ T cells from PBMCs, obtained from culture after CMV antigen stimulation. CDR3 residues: CASSFPGTSGQETQYF. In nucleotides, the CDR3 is TGTGCCAGCAGTTTCCCCGGGACTAGCGGCCAAGAGACCCAGTACTTC.